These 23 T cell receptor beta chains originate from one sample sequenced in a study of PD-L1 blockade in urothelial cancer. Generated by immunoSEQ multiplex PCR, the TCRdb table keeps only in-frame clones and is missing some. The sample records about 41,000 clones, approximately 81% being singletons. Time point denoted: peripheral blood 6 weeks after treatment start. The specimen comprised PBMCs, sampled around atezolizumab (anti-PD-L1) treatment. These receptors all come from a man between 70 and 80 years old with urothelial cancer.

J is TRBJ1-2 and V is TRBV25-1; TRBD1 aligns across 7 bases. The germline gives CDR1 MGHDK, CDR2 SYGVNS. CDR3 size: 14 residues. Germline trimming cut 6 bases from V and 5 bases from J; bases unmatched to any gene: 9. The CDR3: CASRGGQNPYGYTF. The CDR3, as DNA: TGTGCCAGCAGGGGGGGACAGAACCCATATGGCTACACCTTC.

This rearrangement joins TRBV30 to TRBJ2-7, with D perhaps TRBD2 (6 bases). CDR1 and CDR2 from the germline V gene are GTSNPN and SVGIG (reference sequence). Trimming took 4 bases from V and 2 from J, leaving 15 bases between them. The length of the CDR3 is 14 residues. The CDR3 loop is CAWMFGGIPYEQYF. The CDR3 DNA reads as TGTGCCTGGATGTTTGGCGGGATTCCCTACGAGCAGTACTTC.

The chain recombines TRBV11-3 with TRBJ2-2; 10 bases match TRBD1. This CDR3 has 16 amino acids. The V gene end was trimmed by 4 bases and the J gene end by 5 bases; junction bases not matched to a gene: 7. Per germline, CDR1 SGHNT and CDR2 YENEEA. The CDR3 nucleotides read TGTGCCAGCAGCTGGGAAAGGACAGGGGGGACCGGGGAGCTGTTTTTT. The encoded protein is CASSWERTGGTGELFF. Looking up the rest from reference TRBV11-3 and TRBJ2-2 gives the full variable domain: EAGVVQSPRYKIIEKKQPVAFWCNPISGHNTLYWYLQNLGQGPELLIRYENEEAVDDSQLPKDRFSAERLKGVDSTLKIQPAELGDSAVYLCASSWERTGGTGELFFGEGSRLTVL.

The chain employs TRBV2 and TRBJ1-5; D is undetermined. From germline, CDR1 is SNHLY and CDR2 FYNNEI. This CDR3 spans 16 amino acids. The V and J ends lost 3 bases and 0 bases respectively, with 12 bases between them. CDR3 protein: CASSEEGSHSNQPQHF. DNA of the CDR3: TGTGCCAGCAGTGAGGAGGGAAGTCATAGCAATCAGCCCCAGCATTTT.

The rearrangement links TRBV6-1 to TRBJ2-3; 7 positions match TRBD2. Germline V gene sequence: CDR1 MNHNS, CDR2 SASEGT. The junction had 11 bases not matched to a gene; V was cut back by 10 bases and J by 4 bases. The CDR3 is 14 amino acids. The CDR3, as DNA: TGTGCCACCCAGGGCGGGGGAGGGTCAGATACGCAGTATTTT. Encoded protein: CATQGGGGSDTQYF.

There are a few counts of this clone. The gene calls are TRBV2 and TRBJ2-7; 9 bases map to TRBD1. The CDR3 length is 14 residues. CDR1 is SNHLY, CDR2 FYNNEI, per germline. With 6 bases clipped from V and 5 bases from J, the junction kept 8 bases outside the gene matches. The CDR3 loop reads CASRDRGEENEQYF. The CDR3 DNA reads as TGTGCCAGCAGGGACAGGGGAGAAGAAAACGAGCAGTACTTC. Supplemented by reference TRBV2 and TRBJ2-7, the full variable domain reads EPEVTQTPSHQVTQMGQEVILRCVPISNHLYFYWYRQILGQKVEFLVSFYNNEISEKSEIFDDQFSVERPDGSNFTLKIRSTKLEDSAMYFCASRDRGEENEQYFGPGTRLTVT.

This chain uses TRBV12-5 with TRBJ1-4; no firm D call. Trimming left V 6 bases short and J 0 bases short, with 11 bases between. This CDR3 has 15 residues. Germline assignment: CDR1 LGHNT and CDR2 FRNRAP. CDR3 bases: TGTGCTAGTGGCCGCACGCGAGCAACTAATGAAAAACTGTTTTTT. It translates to CASGRTRATNEKLFF.

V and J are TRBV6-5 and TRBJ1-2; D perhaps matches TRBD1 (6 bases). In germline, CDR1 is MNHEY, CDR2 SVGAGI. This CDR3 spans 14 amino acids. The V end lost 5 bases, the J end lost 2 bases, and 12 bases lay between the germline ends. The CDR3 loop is CASSKGQSNYGYTF. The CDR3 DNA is TGTGCCAGCAGTAAAGGACAGTCAAACTATGGCTACACCTTC.

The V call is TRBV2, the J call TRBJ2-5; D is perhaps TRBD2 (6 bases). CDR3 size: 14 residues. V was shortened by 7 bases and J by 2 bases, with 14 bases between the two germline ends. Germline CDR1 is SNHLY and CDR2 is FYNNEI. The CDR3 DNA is TGTGCCAGCACCTCAGAGGGAGGACAAGAGACCCAGTACTTC. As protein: CASTSEGGQETQYF.

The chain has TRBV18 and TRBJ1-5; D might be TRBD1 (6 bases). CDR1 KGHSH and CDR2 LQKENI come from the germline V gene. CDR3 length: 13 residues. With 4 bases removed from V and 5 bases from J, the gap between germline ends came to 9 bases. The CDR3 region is CASSRSGDQPQHF. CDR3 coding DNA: TGTGCCAGCTCACGGTCAGGGGATCAGCCCCAGCATTTT.

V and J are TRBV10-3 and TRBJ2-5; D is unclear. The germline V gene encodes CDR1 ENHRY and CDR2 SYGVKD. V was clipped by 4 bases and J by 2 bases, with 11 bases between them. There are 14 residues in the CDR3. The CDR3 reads CAISGGRQQETQYF. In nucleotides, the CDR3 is TGTGCCATCAGTGGTGGCAGGCAACAAGAGACCCAGTACTTC.

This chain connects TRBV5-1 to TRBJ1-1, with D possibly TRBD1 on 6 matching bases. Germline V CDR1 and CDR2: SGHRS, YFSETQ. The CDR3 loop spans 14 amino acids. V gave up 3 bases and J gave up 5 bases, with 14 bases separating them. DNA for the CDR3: TGCGCCAGCAGCTGGGACAACATGGGGACTGAAGCTTTCTTT. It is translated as CASSWDNMGTEAFF.

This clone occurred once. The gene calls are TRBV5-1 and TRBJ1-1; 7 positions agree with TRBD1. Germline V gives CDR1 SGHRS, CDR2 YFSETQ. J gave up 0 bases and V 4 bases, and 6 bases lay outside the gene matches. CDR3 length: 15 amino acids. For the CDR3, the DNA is TGCGCCAGCAGCGGTACAGGGGAAATGAACACTGAAGCTTTCTTT. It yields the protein CASSGTGEMNTEAFF.

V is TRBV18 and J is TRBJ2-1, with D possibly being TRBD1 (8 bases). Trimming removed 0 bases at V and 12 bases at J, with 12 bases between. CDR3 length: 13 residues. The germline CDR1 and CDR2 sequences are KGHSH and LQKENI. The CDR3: CASSPPDREGQFF. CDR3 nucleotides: TGTGCCAGCTCACCACCGGACAGGGAGGGGCAGTTCTTC.

The DNA for the CDR3 is TGTGCCAGCAGAAACAGTCTCGGAAACTCTGGAAACACCATATATTTT. Translation gives CASRNSLGNSGNTIYF. The V call is TRBV28, the J call TRBJ1-3, with D hard to call. V was pared by 6 bases and J by 0 bases, with 15 bases between. CDR1 and CDR2 from the germline V gene are MDHEN and SYDVKM. CDR3 length: 16 residues.

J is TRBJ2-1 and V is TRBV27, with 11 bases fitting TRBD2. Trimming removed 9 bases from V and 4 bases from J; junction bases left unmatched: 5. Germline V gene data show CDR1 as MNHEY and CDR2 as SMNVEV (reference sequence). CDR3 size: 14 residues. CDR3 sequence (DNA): TGTGCCAGTGGGGGACTAGCGGCGTACAATGAGCAGTTCTTC. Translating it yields CASGGLAAYNEQFF.

The CDR3 nucleotides are TGTGCCTGGAGTGTCGGAGGGGATGGAGAGACCCAGTACTTC. Protein: CAWSVGGDGETQYF. This chain uses TRBV30 with TRBJ2-5; weak D call: TRBD2 (6 bases). Trimming left V 0 bases short and J 4 bases short, with 12 bases between. The CDR3 runs 14 residues. The germline V gene encodes CDR1 GTSNPN and CDR2 SVGIG (reference sequence).

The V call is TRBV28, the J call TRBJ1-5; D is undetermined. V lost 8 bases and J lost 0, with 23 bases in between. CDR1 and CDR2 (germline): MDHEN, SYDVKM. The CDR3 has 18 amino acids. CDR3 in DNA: TGTGCCAGCCTTAGCGCTGGGAAGGCCGGATATAGCAATCAGCCCCAGCATTTT. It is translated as CASLSAGKAGYSNQPQHF. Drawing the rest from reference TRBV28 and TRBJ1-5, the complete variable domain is DVKVTQSSRYLVKRTGEKVFLECVQDMDHENMFWYRQDPGLGLRLIYFSYDVKMKEKGDIPEGYSVSREKKERFSLILESASTNQTSMYLCASLSAGKAGYSNQPQHFGDGTRLSIL.

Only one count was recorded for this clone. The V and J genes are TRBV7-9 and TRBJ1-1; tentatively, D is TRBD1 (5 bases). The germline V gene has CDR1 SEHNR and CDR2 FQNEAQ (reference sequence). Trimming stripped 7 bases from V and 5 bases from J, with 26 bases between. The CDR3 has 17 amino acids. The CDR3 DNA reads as TGTGCCAGCAACCCTTGTCTGCGAGGGGACTGTCGGACTGAAGCTTTCTTT. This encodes CASNPCLRGDCRTEAFF.

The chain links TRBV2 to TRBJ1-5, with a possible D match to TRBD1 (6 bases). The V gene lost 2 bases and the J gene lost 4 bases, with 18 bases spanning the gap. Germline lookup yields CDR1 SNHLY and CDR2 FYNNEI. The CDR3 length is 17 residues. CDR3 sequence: CASSESGQGSQNQPQHF. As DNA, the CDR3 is TGTGCCAGCAGTGAATCTGGGCAGGGGTCCCAAAATCAGCCCCAGCATTTT.

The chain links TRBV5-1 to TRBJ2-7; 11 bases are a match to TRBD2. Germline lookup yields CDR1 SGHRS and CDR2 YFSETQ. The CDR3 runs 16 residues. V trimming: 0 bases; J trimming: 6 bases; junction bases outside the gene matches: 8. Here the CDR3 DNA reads TGCGCCAGCAGCTTGGCTCTAGCGGGAGGAAGGATCGAGCAGTACTTC. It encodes CASSLALAGGRIEQYF. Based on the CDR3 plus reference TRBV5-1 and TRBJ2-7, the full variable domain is KAGVTQTPRYLIKTRGQQVTLSCSPISGHRSVSWYQQTPGQGLQFLFEYFSETQRNKGNFPGRFSGRQFSNSRSEMNVSTLELGDSALYLCASSLALAGGRIEQYFGPGTRLTVT.

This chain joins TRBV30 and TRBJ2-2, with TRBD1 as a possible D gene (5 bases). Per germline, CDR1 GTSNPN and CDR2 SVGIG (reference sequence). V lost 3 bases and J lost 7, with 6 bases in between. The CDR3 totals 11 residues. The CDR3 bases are TGTGCCTGGAGCCAGGGCGGGGAGCTGTTTTTT. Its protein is CAWSQGGELFF.

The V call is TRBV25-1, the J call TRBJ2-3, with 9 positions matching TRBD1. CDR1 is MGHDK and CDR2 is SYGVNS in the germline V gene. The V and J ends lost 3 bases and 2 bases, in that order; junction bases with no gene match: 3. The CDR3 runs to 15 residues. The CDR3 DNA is TGTGCCAGCAGTGAGGACAGGGGTTTCACAGATACGCAGTATTTT. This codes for CASSEDRGFTDTQYF.